These 30 T cell receptor beta chains originate from one sample sequenced in a study of shared clonotypes between healthy human individuals. Profiling relied on immunoSEQ multiplex PCR, and the TCRdb table lists in-frame clones only, not all of them. Here the sample spans about a million clones, 77% being singletons. Sequenced: memory CD4+ T cells from PBMCs. Subset described: CD45RA-negative fraction. These receptors all stem from a man between 18 and 35 years old in good health. Some clones in this sample may be carry-over from other donors' samples.

The chain has TRBV5-1 and TRBJ2-3; no clear D gene. Germline values: CDR1 SGHRS, CDR2 YFSETQ. The V end was cut by 0 bases, the J end by 0 bases, with 8 bases between. The CDR3 loop spans 15 amino acids. In DNA form, the CDR3 reads TGCGCCAGCAGCTTGGAACCGGAGAGCACAGATACGCAGTATTTT. It encodes CASSLEPESTDTQYF.

This clone was seen at least ten times. The V and J genes are TRBV28 and TRBJ2-6; D unclear. Trimming pared 8 bases from V and 0 bases from J, leaving 5 bases between. The germline gives CDR1 MDHEN, CDR2 SYDVKM. The length of the CDR3 is 13 residues. As DNA, the CDR3 is TGTGCCAGCTTCGCCTCTGGGGCCAACGTCCTGACTTTC. Residues: CASFASGANVLTF.

This chain connects TRBV4-3 to TRBJ2-3; D is unclear. V dropped 4 bases and J dropped 1 base, with 6 bases sitting between them. CDR3 size: 13 residues. Germline V CDR1 and CDR2: LGHNA, YSLEER. Written as DNA, the CDR3 is TGCGCCAGCAGCCGGGCTCGCACAGATACGCAGTATTTT. Amino acids: CASSRARTDTQYF.

The rearrangement links TRBV5-1 to TRBJ1-2; no firm D call. Trimming removed 1 base from V and 2 bases from J, with 9 bases in between. This CDR3 is 14 amino acids long. The germline V gene encodes CDR1 SGHRS and CDR2 YFSETQ. CDR3 in amino acids: CASSLSGENYGYTF. The CDR3 DNA sequence: TGCGCCAGCAGCTTGTCGGGAGAAAACTATGGCTACACCTTC.

This clone turned up a few times. This sequence joins TRBV6-4 and TRBJ2-2, with 7 bases fitting TRBD2. The CDR3 spans 15 residues. V trimming: 4 bases; J trimming: 2 bases; junction bases outside the gene matches: 4. Germline CDR1 MRHNA, CDR2 SNTAGT. CDR3 amino acids: CASSAGLKNTGELFF. The CDR3 DNA sequence: TGTGCCAGCAGTGCGGGACTAAAAAACACCGGGGAGCTGTTTTTT.

The chain links TRBV5-5 to TRBJ2-7; D possibly corresponds to TRBD2 (6 bases). The CDR3 sequence is 16 residues long. V lost 4 bases to trimming and J lost 0 bases, with 17 bases between them. Per the germline V gene, CDR1 is SGHKS and CDR2 is YYEKEE (reference sequence). The CDR3 coding sequence is TGTGCCAGCAGCGCCGAGGGAGGAACAATCTCCTACGAGCAGTACTTC. Translated, it gives CASSAEGGTISYEQYF.

The J gene is TRBJ1-5, the V gene TRBV19; no reliable D call. This CDR3 has 13 amino acids. Germline CDR1 and CDR2: LNHDA and SQIVND (reference sequence). The V end lost 3 bases, the J end lost 4 bases, and 7 bases lay between the germline ends. The CDR3 nucleotides read TGTGCCAGTAGTATGGGCAGAAATCAGCCCCAGCATTTT. This sequence encodes CASSMGRNQPQHF.

This clone was seen only once. The chain joins TRBV7-9 to TRBJ2-5; D is ambiguous. Germline CDR1 and CDR2: SEHNR and FQNEAQ (reference sequence). Trimming took 1 base from V and 7 from J, leaving 13 bases between them. This CDR3 spans 14 amino acids. CDR3 residues: CASSLVQSPGTQYF. The DNA of the CDR3 is TGTGCCAGCAGCTTAGTTCAATCCCCTGGGACCCAGTACTTC.

The chain joins TRBV7-2 to TRBJ1-1; TRBD1 is a possible D gene (5 bases). V was pared by 0 bases and J by 3 bases, with 8 bases between. Looked up from germline, CDR1 is SGHTA and CDR2 is FQGNSA. This CDR3 has 14 residues. Written as DNA, the CDR3 is TGTGCCAGCAGCTTAGCATCGGGGCACACTGAAGCTTTCTTT. The encoded protein is CASSLASGHTEAFF.

This chain uses TRBV7-9 with TRBJ2-5; 9 bases agree with TRBD2. The CDR3 is 18 residues long. Trimming took 3 bases from V and 4 from J; bases not matched to a gene: 15. The germline gives CDR1 SEHNR, CDR2 FQNEAQ (reference sequence). CDR3: CASSFGREGRSALETQYF. DNA of the CDR3: TGTGCCAGCAGCTTTGGGCGGGAGGGCCGATCTGCGTTAGAGACCCAGTACTTC.

V usage is TRBV9 and J usage is TRBJ1-6; tentative D call: TRBD1 (6 bases). V lost 1 base and J lost 8, with 13 bases in between. CDR3 size: 15 residues. Per germline, CDR1 SGDLS and CDR2 YYNGEE. CDR3 DNA sequence: TGTGCCAGCAGCGTAAGGGCCGCAGGGGATTCACCCCTCCACTTT. It codes for CASSVRAAGDSPLHF.

The chain uses TRBV7-6 and TRBJ2-1; D remains ambiguous. This CDR3 is built from 12 residues. Germline V gives CDR1 SGHVS, CDR2 FNYEAQ. V lost 5 bases and J 10 bases, leaving 12 bases between the germline ends. The CDR3: CASSAAGREQFF. The CDR3 DNA sequence: TGTGCCAGCAGCGCGGCAGGAAGGGAGCAGTTCTTC.

This clone appeared a few times. In nucleotides, the CDR3 is TGTGCCAGCAGCCCCGGACTCGCCACAGATACGCAGTATTTT. Protein: CASSPGLATDTQYF. V usage is TRBV28 and J usage is TRBJ2-3; D is perhaps TRBD2 (5 bases). CDR1 and CDR2 (germline): MDHEN, SYDVKM. This CDR3 is 14 amino acids long. V shed 6 bases and J shed 2 bases, with 12 bases lying between them.

J is TRBJ2-6 and V is TRBV6-5, with 7 bases matching TRBD1. Per the germline V gene, CDR1 is MNHEY and CDR2 is SVGAGI. Trimming at V came to 2 bases and at J to 2 bases, leaving 3 bases not matched to a gene. The CDR3 has 16 residues. The CDR3 region is CASSYQGETGANVLTF. In DNA, the CDR3 is TGTGCCAGCAGTTACCAGGGGGAGACTGGGGCCAACGTCCTGACTTTC.

The J gene is TRBJ1-2, the V gene TRBV2; 8 bases align to TRBD1. The germline V gene encodes CDR1 SNHLY and CDR2 FYNNEI. V dropped 8 bases and J dropped 4; count of bases not matched to a gene: 3. This CDR3 comprises 12 residues. DNA of the CDR3: TGTGCCAGCGGACAGGGCTCCTATGGCTACACCTTC. Protein: CASGQGSYGYTF.

The chain has TRBV5-1 and TRBJ1-1, with 7 bases fitting TRBD1. This CDR3 has 15 residues. Germline V gives CDR1 SGHRS, CDR2 YFSETQ. Trimming at V came to 5 bases and at J to 0 bases, leaving 7 bases not matched to a gene. DNA for the CDR3: TGCGCCAGCAGGGACACAGGGGCCATGAACACTGAAGCTTTCTTT. Protein sequence: CASRDTGAMNTEAFF.

This clone was seen more than once but under ten times. The V gene is TRBV18, the J gene TRBJ1-1; D unresolved. CDR1 KGHSH and CDR2 LQKENI come from the germline V gene. The CDR3 sequence is 11 residues long. V was trimmed by 3 bases and J by 11 bases, leaving 10 bases between them. The CDR3 spells CASSPSESAFF. The CDR3, as DNA: TGTGCCAGCTCACCTTCTGAAAGTGCTTTCTTT.

The CDR3 DNA is TGTGCCAGCAGTGAGGGGACTAGCCCCTACGAGCAGTACTTC. Translation: CASSEGTSPYEQYF. The chain joins TRBV2 to TRBJ2-7; 9 nucleotides match TRBD2. After removal of 3 bases from V and 2 bases from J, the junction contained 2 bases not matched to a gene. CDR3 length: 14 residues. Germline CDR1 is SNHLY and CDR2 is FYNNEI.

This clone was observed a few times. The sample carries other DNA sequences with the same CDR3. V usage is TRBV27 and J usage is TRBJ2-2; D gene uncertain. Germline CDR1 MNHEY, CDR2 SMNVEV (reference sequence). The CDR3 spans 14 residues. Between the trimmed V and J ends, which lost 2 bases and 3 bases, there was a span of 7 bases. The CDR3 region has the DNA TGTGCCAGCAGTTTAGACCTATACACCGGGGAGCTGTTTTTT. It is translated as CASSLDLYTGELFF.

This clone was detected only once. V and J are TRBV5-4 and TRBJ2-7; D remains unclear. The CDR3 sequence is 15 residues long. Trimming shortened V by 5 bases and J by 0 bases, and 15 bases separated the two germline ends. Germline CDR1 and CDR2: SGHNT and YYREEE (reference sequence). DNA of the CDR3: TGTGCCAGCAGGCCGGACCTGTTGAGCTCCTACGAGCAGTACTTC. Its protein is CASRPDLLSSYEQYF.

This rearrangement joins TRBV2 to TRBJ2-1, with D unclear. Germline CDR1 SNHLY, CDR2 FYNNEI. This CDR3 spans 17 amino acids. Between the trimmed V and J ends, which lost 4 bases and 0 bases, there was a span of 16 bases. The CDR3 nucleotides are TGTGCCAGCAGTGGATCGCTCGGCGGCAGCTCCTACAATGAGCAGTTCTTC. It yields the protein CASSGSLGGSSYNEQFF.

The CDR3 spells CASIITSGRETQYF. In DNA, the CDR3 is TGTGCCAGCATCATTACTAGCGGGAGGGAGACCCAGTACTTC. The V call is TRBV2, the J call TRBJ2-5; 12 bases agree with TRBD2. V was pared by 7 bases and J by 5 bases, with 5 bases of the junction left unmatched. The CDR3 is 14 residues long. The V gene's germline CDR1 is SNHLY and CDR2 FYNNEI.

This sequence joins TRBV6-5 and TRBJ2-3; the match to TRBD1 covers 7 bases. Unmatched junction bases numbered 7, after V lost 8 bases and J lost 2 bases. Per the germline V gene, CDR1 is MNHEY and CDR2 is SVGAGI. The CDR3 extends over 14 amino acids. For the CDR3, the DNA is TGTGCCAGCGGACAGGCCCCCCACACAGATACGCAGTATTTT. The encoded protein is CASGQAPHTDTQYF.

The chain has TRBV29-1 and TRBJ2-5; D possibly matches TRBD1 or TRBD2 (5 bases each). Germline V gives CDR1 SQVTM, CDR2 ANQGSEA. This CDR3 spans 12 amino acids. The V and J ends lost 4 bases and 2 bases respectively, with 8 bases between them. CDR3 in amino acids: CSVGWGQETQYF. CDR3 in DNA: TGCAGCGTTGGGTGGGGGCAAGAGACCCAGTACTTC.

This clone has just one count. V usage is TRBV19 and J usage is TRBJ2-1, with unresolved D. The V end lost 4 bases, the J end lost 8 bases, and 12 bases lay between the germline ends. This CDR3 contains 13 residues. The germline V gene has CDR1 LNHDA and CDR2 SQIVND (reference sequence). CDR3 in DNA: TGTGCCAGTAGTAGTCCAATAGTGGATGAGCAGTTCTTC. Amino acids: CASSSPIVDEQFF. The variable domain in full, with the rest retrieved from reference TRBV19 and TRBJ2-1, is DGGITQSPKYLFRKEGQNVTLSCEQNLNHDAMYWYRQDPGQGLRLIYYSQIVNDFQKGDIAEGYSVSREKKESFPLTVTSAQKNPTAFYLCASSSPIVDEQFFGPGTRLTVL.

Points on this clone: Other DNA sequences in the same sample also yield this CDR3. The genes are TRBV28 and TRBJ2-5; D possibly corresponds to TRBD1 (5 bases). The CDR3 is 13 residues long. V was cut by 5 bases and J by 2 bases, with 9 bases left in between. CDR1 and CDR2 from the germline V gene are MDHEN and SYDVKM. Here the CDR3 reads CASSRQLQETQYF. The CDR3 bases are TGTGCCAGCAGTCGACAGTTACAAGAGACCCAGTACTTC.

DNA for the CDR3: TGTGCCAGCAGCCCAGTCGGCTCTAGCGGGAGGTTTAATGAGCAGTTCTTC. Translation gives CASSPVGSSGRFNEQFF. The rearrangement links TRBV11-2 to TRBJ2-1; 11 nucleotides line up with TRBD2. V was pared by 5 bases and J by 7 bases, with 13 bases of the junction left unmatched. The CDR3 extends over 17 amino acids. From germline, CDR1 is SGHAT and CDR2 FQNNGV.

V is TRBV9 and J is TRBJ2-2, with D possibly being TRBD2 (5 bases). CDR1 is SGDLS and CDR2 is YYNGEE in the germline V gene. Trimming stripped 4 bases from V and 3 bases from J, with 7 bases between. This CDR3 comprises 13 residues. The CDR3 bases are TGTGCCAGCAGCAAGGACTACACCGGGGAGCTGTTTTTT. It codes for CASSKDYTGELFF.

This clone has just one count. The rearrangement links TRBV30 to TRBJ1-1; 7 bases match TRBD1. From germline, CDR1 is GTSNPN and CDR2 SVGIG (reference sequence). The trim removed 4 bases at V and 1 base at J, leaving 6 bases unmatched. The CDR3 covers 14 residues. The CDR3 here is CAWNGDRANTEAFF. CDR3 DNA sequence: TGTGCCTGGAACGGAGACAGGGCGAACACTGAAGCTTTCTTT.

The chain links TRBV7-2 to TRBJ1-1; D ambiguous. V was clipped by 5 bases and J by 7 bases, with 17 bases between them. The CDR3 is 14 amino acids. Germline loops: CDR1 SGHTA, CDR2 FQGNSA. The CDR3 region is CASSLGVDRSEAFF. DNA for the CDR3: TGTGCCAGCAGCCTAGGTGTGGATCGGAGTGAAGCTTTCTTT.